The source of this TCR beta chain is a study of CD8 T cells in Susac syndrome. Germline CDR1 KGHDR, CDR2 SFDVKD. There are 14 residues in the CDR3. V lost 6 bases and J lost 7, with 14 bases in between. The RNA, 0.5 to 1 ug, was put through reverse transcription using random hexamers. By means of immunoSEQ multiplex PCR, TCR beta CDR3 spanning 54 Vbeta and 13 Jbeta underwent amplification. One entry per CDR3 protein, called by TCRdb with MiXCR from the immunoSEQ multiplex PCR reads. The top ten clones hold about 0.47% of a sample with 75,000 to 95,000 distinct CDR3 sequences, roughly 90% of them seen once. Turning to this clonotype: Antigen specificity is unknown.

Findings of the study overall: TCR sequencing and HLA analysis covered a relatively small number of individuals.

The TCR was taken from a human donor with multiple sclerosis. The chain uses TRBV24-1 and TRBJ2-2; possible D gene TRBD1, 6 bases. Sequenced: CD8+ T cells from PBMCs. The CDR3 DNA is TGTGCCACCAGTCCCCCAGGGGAGATCGGGGAGCTGTTTTTT. The encoded protein is CATSPPGEIGELFF.